These 32 T cell receptor beta chains originate from one sample sequenced in a study of CD8+ T cells in alopecia areata. cDNA reverse transcribed from extracted RNA served as the sequencing template. Method: immunoSEQ multiplex PCR; TCRdb's copy keeps in-frame clones and lacks some. The table lists more than 200,000 clones, 65% to 70% of them singletons. This specimen was CD4+ T cells sorted from blood, taken at week 0. The receptors were gathered from a human donor with alopecia areata.

The chain employs TRBV27 and TRBJ2-5; no definite D call. The CDR3 consists of 13 residues. The V and J ends lost 11 bases and 3 bases respectively, with 16 bases between them. Germline V gene data show CDR1 as MNHEY and CDR2 as SMNVEV (reference sequence). In nucleotides, the CDR3 is TGTGCCTCCGGGCGGAATCCAAAAGAGACCCAGTACTTC. Its translation is CASGRNPKETQYF.

This clone has a handful of counts. The chain employs TRBV2 and TRBJ2-7; possible D gene TRBD2, 5 bases. The CDR3 totals 14 residues. The V gene's germline CDR1 is SNHLY and CDR2 FYNNEI. V shed 6 bases and J shed 2 bases, with 14 bases lying between them. CDR3 amino acids: CASRDDIGTYEQYF. The DNA of the CDR3 is TGTGCCAGCAGGGATGATATCGGGACCTACGAGCAGTACTTC. The full variable domain, completed using reference TRBV2 and TRBJ2-7, is EPEVTQTPSHQVTQMGQEVILRCVPISNHLYFYWYRQILGQKVEFLVSFYNNEISEKSEIFDDQFSVERPDGSNFTLKIRSTKLEDSAMYFCASRDDIGTYEQYFGPGTRLTVT.

The chain uses TRBV6-6 and TRBJ2-5; D remains unclear. The germline gives CDR1 MNHNY, CDR2 SVGAGI (reference sequence). CDR3 length: 12 amino acids. The germline V and J ends were trimmed by 4 bases and 5 bases, with 8 bases remaining between them. The CDR3 protein is CASSSAPETQYF. CDR3 coding DNA: TGTGCCAGCAGTTCTGCCCCGGAGACCCAGTACTTC.

A few counts support this clone. The CDR3 DNA is TGTGCCACCAGCACCTTGAGCCAAGAGACCCAGTACTTC. This encodes CATSTLSQETQYF. The chain combines TRBV15 with TRBJ2-5; no reliable D call. V was clipped by 4 bases and J by 1 base, with 7 bases between them. Per the germline V gene, CDR1 is LNHNV and CDR2 is YYDKDF (reference sequence). The CDR3 spans 13 residues.

The V gene is TRBV27, the J gene TRBJ1-6; possible D gene TRBD1, 6 bases. V shed 8 bases and J shed 14 bases, with 19 bases lying between them. The V gene's germline CDR1 is MNHEY and CDR2 SMNVEV (reference sequence). The CDR3 is 13 residues long. DNA of the CDR3: TGTGCCAGCCGCACCTCCACAGGGAGAACCCTCCACTTT. Translated: CASRTSTGRTLHF.

The chain has TRBV7-2 and TRBJ1-2, with D unresolved. The V gene lost 4 bases and the J gene lost 6 bases, with 12 bases spanning the gap. This CDR3 is built from 13 residues. Per the germline V gene, CDR1 is SGHTA and CDR2 is FQGNSA. The CDR3 coding sequence is TGTGCCAGCAGCTCCGGGTTCTTAAATGGCTACACCTTC. Translating it yields CASSSGFLNGYTF.

Details on this clone: Additional DNA sequences in this sample encode the identical CDR3. V gene TRBV20-1 combines with J gene TRBJ2-5; maybe TRBD2 (6 bases). The CDR3 has 11 amino acids. Trimming cost V 6 bases and J 5 bases, with 10 bases left between them. The germline gives CDR1 DFQATT, CDR2 SNEGSKA (reference sequence). In nucleotides, the CDR3 is TGCAGTGCCAGGGACTTGGAGACCCAGTACTTC. It yields the protein CSARDLETQYF.

For the CDR3, the DNA is TGTGCCAGCAGCCAAGCCCACAGTAGCTTCACCTTC. The encoded protein is CASSQAHSSFTF. This rearrangement joins TRBV4-2 to TRBJ1-2, with unresolved D. Germline V gene data show CDR1 as LGHNA and CDR2 as YNFKEQ. The CDR3 is made up of 12 amino acids. V was trimmed by 1 base and J by 13 bases, leaving 13 bases between them.

The chain is built from TRBV7-6 and TRBJ2-5; D is perhaps TRBD2 (6 bases). V was clipped by 3 bases and J by 2 bases, with 19 bases between them. Per the germline V gene, CDR1 is SGHVS and CDR2 is FNYEAQ. The CDR3 is made up of 17 amino acids. CDR3 nucleotide sequence: TGTGCCAGCAGCTTGCTACCGGGACTGCTCACTCAAGAGACCCAGTACTTC. It specifies CASSLLPGLLTQETQYF.

The J gene is TRBJ2-5, the V gene TRBV4-2, with 9 nucleotides matching TRBD2. Germline CDR1 is LGHNA and CDR2 is YNFKEQ. Trimming took 5 bases from V and 2 from J; bases not matched to a gene: 3. The CDR3 length is 14 residues. In DNA form, the CDR3 reads TGTGCCAGCAGCTACAGCGGGGGGCAAGAGACCCAGTACTTC. Its protein is CASSYSGGQETQYF.

CDR3 sequence: CASSGDVPYEQYF. CDR3 coding DNA: TGTGCCAGCAGTGGGGACGTGCCCTACGAGCAGTACTTC. The V call is TRBV6-5, the J call TRBJ2-7, with D possibly called TRBD1 or TRBD2 (5 bases each). V lost 5 bases, J lost 2 bases, and 10 bases lay in between. CDR3 size: 13 residues. The germline gives CDR1 MNHEY, CDR2 SVGAGI.

This clone was seen only a few times. The chain uses TRBV29-1 and TRBJ2-1; 9 bases match TRBD1. Germline CDR1 SQVTM, CDR2 ANQGSEA. The CDR3 runs to 14 residues. Trimming took 7 bases from V and 6 from J; bases not matched to a gene: 10. The CDR3 is CSALGQGRSNEQFF. The CDR3 nucleotides read TGCAGCGCCCTGGGACAGGGTCGAAGCAATGAGCAGTTCTTC.

This chain uses TRBV16 with TRBJ1-4; the D is unclear. This CDR3 comprises 15 residues. In germline, CDR1 is KGHSY, CDR2 FQNENV. The V and J ends lost 4 bases and 5 bases respectively, with 14 bases between them. The CDR3 spells CASSRGGGSNEKLFF. The CDR3 region has the DNA TGTGCCAGCAGCCGCGGAGGAGGGTCAAATGAAAAACTGTTTTTT.

CDR3: CASSLGGPDTQYF. The CDR3 coding sequence is TGTGCCAGCTCCTTAGGGGGGCCGGATACGCAGTATTTT. This chain joins TRBV7-9 and TRBJ2-3; TRBD1 or TRBD2 may be the D gene (6 bases each). V was shortened by 8 bases and J by 6 bases, with 15 bases between the two germline ends. The CDR3 is 13 residues long. Germline CDR1 reads SEHNR; CDR2 reads FQNEAQ (reference sequence).

A single count supports this clone. The gene calls are TRBV2 and TRBJ2-7; D is perhaps TRBD1 (6 bases). Germline assignment: CDR1 SNHLY and CDR2 FYNNEI. Trimming removed 3 bases from V and 4 bases from J, with 13 bases in between. The CDR3 has 14 residues. The CDR3 loop is CASSDQGIGYEQYF. In DNA form, the CDR3 reads TGTGCCAGCAGTGATCAGGGGATCGGGTACGAGCAGTACTTC.

This chain connects TRBV5-6 to TRBJ2-1; TRBD1 matches 10 bases. The germline CDR1 and CDR2 sequences are SGHDT and YYEEEE. V lost 3 bases and J lost 0; bases outside the gene matches: 0. This CDR3 has 15 amino acids. The CDR3 loop reads CASSWTGGSYNEQFF. Written as DNA, the CDR3 is TGTGCCAGCAGCTGGACAGGGGGCTCCTACAATGAGCAGTTCTTC.

The V gene is TRBV7-3, the J gene TRBJ2-5; D is perhaps TRBD1 or TRBD2 (5 bases each). The ends were cut back, 2 bases at V and 7 bases at J, with 11 bases in the middle. The germline V gene encodes CDR1 SGHTA and CDR2 FQGTGA. The CDR3 runs 13 residues. CDR3: CASSLGDPGTQYF. The DNA of the CDR3 is TGTGCCAGCAGCTTAGGGGACCCGGGGACCCAGTACTTC.

This chain joins TRBV2 and TRBJ2-1; the match to TRBD1 covers 10 bases. Germline-derived CDR1 and CDR2 are SNHLY and FYNNEI. The CDR3 totals 14 residues. The V and J ends lost 8 bases and 5 bases, in that order; junction bases with no gene match: 6. The CDR3 sequence: CASGADRGNNEQFF. The CDR3, as DNA: TGTGCCAGCGGGGCGGACAGGGGGAACAATGAGCAGTTCTTC.

The chain has TRBV25-1 and TRBJ2-3, with no clear D. This CDR3 region has 12 residues. V was pared by 6 bases and J by 2 bases, with 6 bases between. Germline values: CDR1 MGHDK, CDR2 SYGVNS. CDR3 in amino acids: CASRQTTDTQYF. As DNA, the CDR3 is TGTGCCAGCAGACAGACCACAGATACGCAGTATTTT.

This chain connects TRBV2 to TRBJ2-5, with 7 bases that match TRBD1. The CDR3 is made up of 14 amino acids. Germline trimming cut 6 bases from V and 2 bases from J; bases unmatched to any gene: 6. Germline V gene lookup returns CDR1 SNHLY and CDR2 FYNNEI. CDR3 amino acids: CASRKGQTQETQYF. CDR3 in DNA: TGTGCCAGCAGGAAGGGACAGACACAAGAGACCCAGTACTTC.

CDR3 residues: CASSTPASTDTQYF. The CDR3 DNA is TGCGCCAGCAGTACCCCCGCAAGCACAGATACGCAGTATTTT. V usage is TRBV10-2 and J usage is TRBJ2-3, with no clear D. Germline CDR1 and CDR2: WSHSY and SAAADI. Trimming left V 5 bases short and J 0 bases short, with 9 bases between. The CDR3 contains 14 residues.

This sequence joins TRBV7-2 and TRBJ2-7, with D perhaps matching TRBD1 (6 bases). Germline CDR1 SGHTA, CDR2 FQGNSA. The V and J ends lost 2 bases and 3 bases respectively, with 11 bases between them. The CDR3 covers 14 residues. The CDR3 protein is CASSLSGAYYEQYF. The CDR3, as DNA: TGTGCCAGCAGCTTATCAGGGGCTTACTACGAGCAGTACTTC. The variable domain in full, completed from reference TRBV7-2 and TRBJ2-7, reads GAGVSQSPSNKVTEKGKDVELRCDPISGHTALYWYRQSLGQGLEFLIYFQGNSAPDKSGLPSDRFSAERTGGSVSTLTIQRTQQEDSAVYLCASSLSGAYYEQYFGPGTRLTVT.

This chain uses TRBV5-1 with TRBJ2-7, with 7 bases aligning to TRBD1. The CDR3 length is 14 residues. With V trimmed by 4 bases and J by 4 bases, 8 bases remained unmatched. Germline CDR1 and CDR2: SGHRS and YFSETQ. DNA for the CDR3: TGCGCCAGCAGCCCCCGGGACAGAGAATACGAGCAGTACTTC. Translated: CASSPRDREYEQYF.

This chain connects TRBV9 to TRBJ1-6, with D hard to call. CDR1 and CDR2 (germline): SGDLS, YYNGEE. The CDR3 runs 14 residues. Between the trimmed V and J ends, which lost 0 bases and 10 bases, there was a span of 11 bases. CDR3 sequence reads: CASSVVSMGSPLHF. CDR3 bases: TGTGCCAGCAGCGTAGTTTCGATGGGCTCACCCCTCCACTTT.

The J gene is TRBJ2-1, the V gene TRBV29-1; TRBD2 is a possible D gene (6 bases). CDR1 and CDR2 (germline): SQVTM, ANQGSEA. The CDR3 length is 12 residues. V was clipped by 4 bases and J by 7 bases, with 11 bases between them. The CDR3 region is CSVVEGGNEQFF. The CDR3 nucleotides read TGCAGCGTTGTTGAGGGAGGAAATGAGCAGTTCTTC.

This clone was observed once. The chain recombines TRBV7-9 with TRBJ2-5, with TRBD1 matching 9 bases. J lost 5 bases, V lost 5 bases, and 6 bases had no gene match. The CDR3 loop spans 14 amino acids. CDR1 and CDR2 (germline): SEHNR, FQNEAQ (reference sequence). Here the CDR3 reads CASSLRTGDETQYF. The CDR3 bases are TGTGCCAGCAGCCTTAGGACAGGGGACGAGACCCAGTACTTC.

The V gene is TRBV29-1, the J gene TRBJ2-5, with 11 bases fitting TRBD1. The trim removed 7 bases at V and 1 base at J, leaving 8 bases unmatched. CDR1 SQVTM and CDR2 ANQGSEA come from the germline V gene. The CDR3 loop spans 15 amino acids. CDR3 loop: CSASGTGGFQETQYF. DNA for the CDR3: TGCAGCGCCTCCGGGACAGGGGGTTTCCAAGAGACCCAGTACTTC.

The V and J genes are TRBV7-9 and TRBJ1-1; D gene uncertain. Germline V gene sequence: CDR1 SEHNR, CDR2 FQNEAQ (reference sequence). V dropped 5 bases and J dropped 2 bases, with 18 bases sitting between them. This CDR3 has 16 residues. In DNA, the CDR3 is TGTGCCAGCAGCCCCCCCCTGAGGGAGGGAAACACTGAAGCTTTCTTT. Its translation: CASSPPLREGNTEAFF.

The V and J genes are TRBV30 and TRBJ2-1, with D unclear. The V gene lost 3 bases and the J gene lost 2 bases, with 8 bases spanning the gap. CDR1 is GTSNPN, CDR2 SVGIG, per germline (reference sequence). The CDR3 extends over 13 amino acids. DNA for the CDR3: TGTGCCTGGAGGTTGCTAGCCTACAATGAGCAGTTCTTC. This sequence encodes CAWRLLAYNEQFF.

This clone was counted only a few times. This chain uses TRBV27 with TRBJ2-7; no reliable D call. Germline V gene data show CDR1 as MNHEY and CDR2 as SMNVEV (reference sequence). The CDR3 loop spans 14 amino acids. V lost 5 bases to trimming and J lost 1 base, with 12 bases between them. CDR3 in DNA: TGTGCCAGCAGTGGTGGGTTCAGTTCCTACGAGCAGTACTTC. Its protein product is CASSGGFSSYEQYF.

The chain uses TRBV5-1 and TRBJ1-5; D might be TRBD1 (6 bases). V lost 0 bases and J 5 bases, leaving 12 bases between the germline ends. The CDR3 covers 15 residues. Germline V gives CDR1 SGHRS, CDR2 YFSETQ. CDR3 DNA: TGCGCCAGCAGCTTGGTAGCAGGGGCGGATCAGCCCCAGCATTTT. Translated: CASSLVAGADQPQHF.

This chain links TRBV27 with TRBJ2-7; D unresolved. Looked up from germline, CDR1 is MNHEY and CDR2 is SMNVEV (reference sequence). V lost 3 bases and J 6 bases, leaving 12 bases between the germline ends. The CDR3 has 13 amino acids. The DNA for the CDR3 is TGTGCCAGCAGTTTGCTTGGTCCCTCCGAGCAGTACTTC. Protein sequence: CASSLLGPSEQYF.